This T cell receptor (beta chain) came from a study of T cells in Graves' hyperthyroidism and ophthalmopathy. General study findings and limits: Ophthalmopathy was distinguished from stable hyperthyroidism by 13 V-J signatures.

In its sample, this clonotype was seen a few times. Its specificity is not known. TCR beta CDR3 region amplification was performed from RNA transcripts. First-round RT-PCR targeting the TCR CDR3 was performed with the HTBI primer set. MiXCR, run by TCRdb on the multiplex PCR reads, gives a single entry per CDR3 protein. Of around 690,000 distinct CDR3 sequences listed, 15% to 20% are singletons. CDR1 and CDR2 (germline): MDHEN, SYDVKM. The V and J ends lost 9 bases and 1 base respectively, with 12 bases between them. This CDR3 contains 14 residues. PBMCs were obtained from approximately 9.2 ml fresh peripheral blood.

The TCR sequence derives from a man aged 50-59 years with Graves' hyperthyroidism. This chain joins TRBV28 and TRBJ2-2; no clear D. The specimen sequenced was blood. The CDR3 region has the DNA TGTGCCAGTATCGGAATACTGAACACCGGGGAGCTGTTTTTT. As protein: CASIGILNTGELFF.